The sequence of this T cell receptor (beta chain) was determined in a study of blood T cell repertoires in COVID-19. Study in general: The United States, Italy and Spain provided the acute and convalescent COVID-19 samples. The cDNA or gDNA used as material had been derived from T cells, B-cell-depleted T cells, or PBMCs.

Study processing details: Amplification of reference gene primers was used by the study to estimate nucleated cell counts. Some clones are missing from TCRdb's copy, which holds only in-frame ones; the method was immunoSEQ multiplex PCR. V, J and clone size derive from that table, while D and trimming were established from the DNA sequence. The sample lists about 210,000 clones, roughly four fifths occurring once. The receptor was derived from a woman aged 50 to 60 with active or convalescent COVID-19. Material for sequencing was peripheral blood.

The CDR3 here is CASSLRAGNQPQHF. In DNA form, the CDR3 reads TGTGCCAGCAGCTTGCGGGCAGGGAATCAGCCCCAGCATTTT. The J gene is TRBJ1-5, the V gene TRBV5-5, with D possibly TRBD1 on 5 matching bases. V lost 1 base, J lost 4 bases, and 9 bases lay in between. Per the germline V gene, CDR1 is SGHKS and CDR2 is YYEKEE (reference sequence). There are 14 residues in the CDR3.